This T cell receptor beta chain derives from a study of T cell changes during pregnancy in multiple sclerosis (dated by TCRdb to about 2019). For the wider study: In women with multiple sclerosis, the researchers looked at how the T cell repertoire shifted as pregnancy progressed.

Libraries were built with the immunoSEQ multiplex PCR assay. The immuneACCESS repertoire file appears here via TCRdb, limited to in-frame rearrangements. These files lack a portion of the clones; in checked studies, under half of the deficit traces to unresolved V genes, and the cause of the others is not known. This sample gives approximately 34,000 clones in total; under 95% of them show up just once. Over 0.45% of the sample is held by the ten biggest clonotypes. V lost 6 bases and J lost 4 bases; the stretch between them is 18 bases long. The CDR3 starts with the cysteine, ends with the phenylalanine, and has 15 residues. Only the CDR3 part of the read is kept: 45 bases, read in frame from the first base. CDR1 MDHEN and CDR2 SYDVKM are derived from the germline V gene. In regard to this clone: Its binding antigen is unknown. No per-base quality is available; no much larger clone lies one base away.

The sample in question was CD4+ T cells from peripheral blood mononuclear cells, obtained after pregnancy. This receptor was obtained from a female donor with multiple sclerosis, enrolled in a pregnancy study. The rearranged chain carries TRBV28 and TRBJ1-2, and perhaps TRBD1 as D gene, on 6 matching bases. The nucleotide sequence is given as TGTGCCAGCAGCCCGTACGGGACAAGGATCTATGGCTACACCTTC. This codes for CASSPYGTRIYGYTF.